This TCR beta chain stems from a study of identical twins. The cDNA had a unique molecular identifier and a template-switch universal primer site. In TCRdb, the 5' RACE reads were re-called with MiXCR into one record per CDR3 protein. The table has roughly 1,500,000 distinct CDR3 sequences, about 32% seen once. Germline CDR1 is LNHNV and CDR2 is YYDKDF (reference sequence). V was trimmed by 5 bases and J by 1 base, leaving 14 bases between them. This CDR3 has 15 residues. For this clonotype: Its antigen is unidentified.

Study observations and caveats: Abundant beta clonotypes from cord blood had fewer insertions, unlike memory repertoires, which showed none.

This clonotype was sampled from a newborn girl in good health. The chain joins TRBV15 to TRBJ2-5; D may correspond to TRBD1 or TRBD2 (6 bases each). The sequenced sample was cord blood. The CDR3 nucleotides are TGTGCCACCAGCCGCTTCGGGGGCCTCCAAGAGACCCAGTACTTC. This translates into CATSRFGGLQETQYF.